Listed below are T cell receptor beta chains from one sample, sequenced in a study of OX40 agonist ivuxolimab in advanced cancers. Sequenced by immunoSEQ multiplex PCR; TCRdb stores in-frame clones only, minus some. Here the sample spans about 83,000 clones, approximately 88% being singletons. The material sequenced was CD4+ or CD8+ T cells sorted from blood, taken in a trial of the OX40 agonist ivuxolimab. These receptors originate from an adult with an advanced solid tumor such as melanoma, head and neck, liver or kidney cancer. The CDR3 runs from the conserved cysteine through the conserved F or W. The D gene is left open where the match is weak. Not every row has a clone size; where given, it reads once, few, many or a size class.

size,D,V,J,DNA,CDR3
-,-,TRBV15,TRBJ1-6,TGTGCCACCAGCAGCGTAGGTCTATCACCCCTCCACTTT,CATSSVGLSPLHF
-,TRBD1,TRBV11-2,TRBJ1-5,TGTGCCAGCAGCTTAAAGGGGGACAGGGCGGATCAGCCCCAGCATTTT,CASSLKGDRADQPQHF
-,-,TRBV9,TRBJ2-7,TGTGCCAGCAGCGTATCCTCTGGGGGTAAGAATTCCTACGAGCAGTACTTC,CASSVSSGGKNSYEQYF
-,TRBD1,TRBV6-5,TRBJ1-2,TGTGCCAGCAGTTGGGACAGATATGGCTACACCTTC,CASSWDRYGYTF
once,-,TRBV5-1,TRBJ2-4,TGCGCCAGCAGCTTGGAGGACTCCATTCAGTACTTC,CASSLEDSIQYF
-,-,TRBV7-6,TRBJ1-1,TGTGCCAGCAGCCCGGACGGGGATGGCACTGAAGCTTTCTTT,CASSPDGDGTEAFF
-,TRBD1,TRBV27,TRBJ1-5,TGTGCCAGCAGTACCCAAGGACAGGGTAATCAGCCCCAGCATTTT,CASSTQGQGNQPQHF
few,-,TRBV7-2,TRBJ2-1,TGTGCCAGCAGCCCCCCAGGGTCCCTTATCCCTTACAATGAGCAGTTCTTC,CASSPPGSLIPYNEQFF
-,TRBD1,TRBV9,TRBJ2-1,TGTGCCAGCAGCGCTCCACAGGGGATTGGGAATGAGCAGTTCTTC,CASSAPQGIGNEQFF
-,-,TRBV11-2,TRBJ2-1,TGTGCCAGCACCACCTCCTTAGAGTCAAGCAATGAGCAGTTCTTC,CASTTSLESSNEQFF
-,-,TRBV13,TRBJ2-3,TGTGCCAGCAGCTTAAGAGCGGCAGATACGCAGTATTTT,CASSLRAADTQYF
-,TRBD1,TRBV7-6,TRBJ1-2,TGTGCCAGCAGCTCTGGACAGGGGGACGCCTATGGCTACACCTTC,CASSSGQGDAYGYTF
-,-,TRBV6-5,TRBJ2-7,TGTGCCAGCAGTTCAGGACGGGCCTGGGACGAGCAGTACTTC,CASSSGRAWDEQYF
-,-,TRBV4-1,TRBJ2-7,TGCGCCAGCAGCCAAGGGCAAGGGGCGGACTACGAGCAGTACTTC,CASSQGQGADYEQYF
-,-,TRBV19,TRBJ1-3,TGTGCCAGTAGAGAGGGGGGAACTGGAAACACCATATATTTT,CASREGGTGNTIYF
-,TRBD1,TRBV9,TRBJ1-1,TGTGCCAGCGGAGGGACAGCTCTGAACACTGAAGCTTTCTTT,CASGGTALNTEAFF
-,TRBD1,TRBV4-1,TRBJ1-2,TGCGCCAGCAGCGTGTCAGAGACAGGGTTGGGCGGCTACACCTTC,CASSVSETGLGGYTF
-,TRBD1,TRBV10-3,TRBJ1-1,TGTGCCATCAGTGGGACAGGGGCGCTCAAGGGAGCTTTCTTT,CAISGTGALKGAFF
-,TRBD2,TRBV9,TRBJ2-7,TGTGCCAGCAGCGTAGCTGTCCGGGGGGACGAGCAGTACTTC,CASSVAVRGDEQYF
-,TRBD2,TRBV11-3,TRBJ2-1,TGTGCCAGCAGTCCTACCGGGACTATGCAGTTCTTC,CASSPTGTMQFF
-,-,TRBV6-5,TRBJ1-2,TGTGCCAGCAGTTACCGAAGCGGCTACACCTTC,CASSYRSGYTF
-,-,TRBV30,TRBJ1-6,TGTGCCTGGAGGGTGGGGGACACCCAAATAGCCCTCCACTTT,CAWRVGDTQIALHF
-,TRBD1,TRBV30,TRBJ1-4,TGTGCCTGGAGTAGGACAGGGAATGAAAAACTGTTTTTT,CAWSRTGNEKLFF
few,TRBD1,TRBV29-1,TRBJ2-7,TGCAGCGTTGAACGGACAGGGGGCGACTACGAGCAGTACTTC,CSVERTGGDYEQYF
-,-,TRBV19,TRBJ1-1,TGTGCCAGTACCATGGGGGGAAACACTGAAGCTTTCTTT,CASTMGGNTEAFF
once,TRBD1,TRBV11-2,TRBJ2-1,TGTGCCAGCAGCTTAGACAGGGACAGGCTCCACAATGAGCAGTTCTTC,CASSLDRDRLHNEQFF
-,-,TRBV19,TRBJ1-1,TGTGCCAGTAGTCGGGACATCGATCGTTCCACTGAAGCTTTCTTT,CASSRDIDRSTEAFF
-,TRBD2,TRBV15,TRBJ2-5,TGTGCCACCAGCAGAGATGAGAGCGGGGGGGGAGAGACCCAGTACTTC,CATSRDESGGGETQYF
-,-,TRBV6-1,TRBJ1-5,TGTGCCAGTCGGACAGAACTCAATCAGCCCCAGCATTTT,CASRTELNQPQHF
-,-,TRBV29-1,TRBJ1-2,TGCAGCGTTGGAGGTGGAGGGTCATACATTAACTATGGCTACACCTTC,CSVGGGGSYINYGYTF
-,TRBD1,TRBV7-7,TRBJ2-7,TGTGCTAGCAGCTTATCGGGACAGGGAACCTACGAGCAGTACTTC,CASSLSGQGTYEQYF
-,-,TRBV13,TRBJ2-7,TGTGCCAGCAGCTTACGGGGCGGGGCCTCCTACGAGCAGTACTTC,CASSLRGGASYEQYF
-,-,TRBV15,TRBJ2-5,TGTGCCACCAGCAGAGATAGGAGGGCGGGGGAGACCCAGTACTTC,CATSRDRRAGETQYF
-,TRBD2,TRBV6-4,TRBJ2-7,TGTGCCAGCAGTTCAGACCCGTCTAGCGGGAGGGCCTACGAGCAGTACTTC,CASSSDPSSGRAYEQYF
-,TRBD1,TRBV7-9,TRBJ1-2,TGTGCCAGCAGCGGACAGGGAGACTCCCATGGCTACACCTTC,CASSGQGDSHGYTF
once,TRBD2,TRBV7-9,TRBJ2-1,TGTGCCAGCAGCTTACGGGGGGGCAATGAGCAGTTCTTC,CASSLRGGNEQFF
-,-,TRBV30,TRBJ1-2,TGTGCCTGGAGTGGAAGTATCCTACTCTATGGCTACACCTTC,CAWSGSILLYGYTF
-,TRBD1,TRBV10-1,TRBJ1-4,TGCGCCAGCAGACCCAGGGGGCCCGCTAATGAAAAACTGTTTTTT,CASRPRGPANEKLFF
-,-,TRBV27,TRBJ2-7,TGTGCCAGCAGTTTAACCCGGACAGCCCTTAGCACCTACGAGCAGTACTTC,CASSLTRTALSTYEQYF
-,-,TRBV6-5,TRBJ2-2,TGTGCCAGCAGTTACATGGTCACCGGGGAGCTGTTTTTT,CASSYMVTGELFF
-,TRBD1,TRBV27,TRBJ2-1,TGTGCCAGCTCGGGACAGGTAGGGTTTGAGCAGTTCTTC,CASSGQVGFEQFF
-,TRBD1,TRBV19,TRBJ2-7,TGTGCCACCAAAACGGGACAGGGATCCTACGAGCAGTACTTC,CATKTGQGSYEQYF
-,TRBD1,TRBV5-4,TRBJ2-1,TGTGCCAGCAGACCTGGACAGGGGAACAATGAGCAGTTCTTC,CASRPGQGNNEQFF
-,-,TRBV19,TRBJ2-2,TGTGCCAGTAATCAAGCAGCCAACACCGGGGAGCTGTTTTTT,CASNQAANTGELFF
-,TRBD1,TRBV7-3,TRBJ1-1,TGTGCCAGCAGCTCCACAGGGACAGGGGAGAACACTGAAGCTTTCTTT,CASSSTGTGENTEAFF